This T cell receptor (beta chain) was sequenced during a study of CD8 T cells in Susac syndrome. Study-wide background: When their blood was taken, the Susac syndrome patients had either not yet had any therapy, were taking corticosteroids, or were taking intravenous immunoglobulin alone.

Reverse transcription of about 0.5 to 1 ug RNA used random hexamers. Amplification of TCR beta CDR3 was carried out by immunoSEQ multiplex PCR, which covered 54 Vbeta and 13 Jbeta segments. TCRdb independently ran MiXCR on the immunoSEQ multiplex PCR reads; one entry per CDR3 protein. The data hold some 110,000 distinct CDR3 sequences, with around 94% observed a single time. From blood CD8+ and CD4+ T cells, TCR beta sequences were generated. The TEMRA cells underwent FACS enrichment, while the CD8+ and CD4+ T cells underwent negative isolation. This clonotype was observed a single time. The sequence derives from a human donor with Susac syndrome. The sample taken for sequencing was CD8+ T cells from PBMCs.

The chain's CDR3 is CANRIQGGSTYEQYF. The CDR3 nucleotides read TGTGCCAACAGGATTCAGGGCGGTTCGACCTACGAGCAGTACTTC. The rearrangement links TRBV27 to TRBJ2-7; a weak D match, TRBD1 (5 bases). Germline V gene sequence: CDR1 MNHEY, CDR2 SMNVEV (reference sequence). The CDR3 spans 15 residues. Trimming pared 10 bases from V and 2 bases from J, leaving 21 bases between.